These 29 T cell receptor beta chains share one sample of origin, sequenced in a study of blood T cells in healthy people across ages. With a J-beta primer mix and a sample-barcoded 5' primer, a second PCR ran about 7 to 12 cycles. MiXCR, run by TCRdb on the 5' RACE reads, gives a single entry per CDR3 protein. The data contain approximately 670,000 distinct CDR3 sequences, roughly 43% of them singletons. The sequenced material came from blood. Source of these receptors: a man at least 80 years old in good health.

This clonotype was found a few times. The rearrangement uses TRBV5-1 and TRBJ2-1, with TRBD1 as a possible D gene (6 bases). The germline V gene has CDR1 SGHRS and CDR2 YFSETQ. The CDR3 has 16 amino acids. Trimming shortened V by 0 bases and J by 7 bases, and 17 bases separated the two germline ends. Here the CDR3 reads CASSLVPGHLENEQFF. The CDR3, as DNA: TGCGCCAGCAGCTTGGTCCCGGGACACCTAGAGAATGAGCAGTTCTTC.

This clonotype was detected ten times or more. The rearrangement uses TRBV20-1 and TRBJ1-1; no clear D. V was pared by 3 bases and J by 0 bases, with 8 bases between. This CDR3 is 13 amino acids long. Germline assignment: CDR1 DFQATT and CDR2 SNEGSKA (reference sequence). The DNA of the CDR3 is TGCAGTGCTAGGGACTGGGTGAACACTGAAGCTTTCTTT. Protein sequence: CSARDWVNTEAFF.

Many counts were recorded for this clonotype. This rearrangement joins TRBV7-4 to TRBJ2-3; no clear D. With 3 bases removed from V and 1 base from J, the gap between germline ends came to 20 bases. The CDR3 is 18 amino acids. Germline V gene data show CDR1 as SGHVT and CDR2 as SQSDAQ. The CDR3 loop reads CASSFHRFISDGTDTQYF. The CDR3 bases are TGTGCCAGCAGCTTCCATCGCTTTATTAGTGATGGCACAGATACGCAGTATTTT.

This clonotype was seen a handful of times. The chain uses TRBV4-3 and TRBJ1-1; 9 bases match TRBD1. Germline V gene data show CDR1 as LGHNA and CDR2 as YSLEER. The V segment lost 3 bases and the J segment 4 bases; nucleotides outside the gene matches: 12. This CDR3 region has 17 residues. CDR3 protein: CASSQTSSGQGSTEAFF. For the CDR3, the DNA is TGCGCCAGCAGCCAGACCTCCTCGGGACAGGGTAGCACTGAAGCTTTCTTT.

The rearrangement uses TRBV20-1 and TRBJ2-3; 8 nucleotides agree with TRBD1. J gave up 0 bases and V 6 bases, and 5 bases lay outside the gene matches. The germline CDR1 and CDR2 sequences are DFQATT and SNEGSKA (reference sequence). The CDR3 contains 14 residues. CDR3 coding DNA: TGCAGTGCCAGGGGACAGGCTAGCACAGATACGCAGTATTTT. This translates into CSARGQASTDTQYF.

J is TRBJ1-2 and V is TRBV27; no definite D call. V lost 6 bases to trimming and J lost 5 bases, with 16 bases between them. Germline CDR1 and CDR2: MNHEY and SMNVEV (reference sequence). The CDR3 covers 14 residues. The CDR3 nucleotides read TGTGCCAGCAGCTCCCCAGGCGTTGGGTATGGCTACACCTTC. It encodes CASSSPGVGYGYTF.

In this sample, this clonotype turned up a few times. The chain has TRBV6-4 and TRBJ2-3; 7 nucleotides align to TRBD1. This CDR3 contains 17 residues. V dropped 3 bases and J dropped 0; count of bases not matched to a gene: 9. The V gene's germline CDR1 is MRHNA and CDR2 SNTAGT. CDR3 residues: CASSEKDRPVSTDTQYF. The CDR3, as DNA: TGTGCCAGCAGTGAAAAGGACAGGCCTGTAAGCACAGATACGCAGTATTTT.

With regard to this clonotype: A much larger clone lies one base from this, so it may be a read error. The chain recombines TRBV12-3 or TRBV12-4 with TRBJ1-5; 10 bases map to TRBD1. This CDR3 is built from 15 residues. Here the CDR3 DNA reads TGTGCCGGCAGTCAGACCGGGACAGGGGATCAGCCCCAGCATTTT. It codes for CAGSQTGTGDQPQHF.

This clonotype came up many times. The rearrangement uses TRBV28 and TRBJ1-4, with D maybe TRBD1 (6 bases). Trimming took off 6 bases at V and 0 bases at J, with 11 bases between the two ends. Germline CDR1 is MDHEN and CDR2 is SYDVKM. The CDR3 spans 15 residues. The CDR3 loop reads CASRTGPATNEKLFF. The CDR3 coding sequence is TGTGCCAGCAGGACAGGACCTGCAACTAATGAAAAACTGTTTTTT.

The genes are TRBV4-1 and TRBJ2-1, with 9 nucleotides matching TRBD2. V shed 1 base and J 0 bases; nucleotides not matched to a gene: 7. The CDR3 has 18 amino acids. CDR1 is MGHRA, CDR2 YSYEKL, per germline. The CDR3: CASSQVDMGLASYNEQFF. Written as DNA, the CDR3 is TGCGCCAGCAGCCAAGTGGATATGGGACTAGCCTCCTACAATGAGCAGTTCTTC.

This clonotype was seen more than once but under ten times. V and J are TRBV9 and TRBJ1-2; D might be TRBD1 (5 bases). Germline lookup yields CDR1 SGDLS and CDR2 YYNGEE. The V and J ends lost 2 bases and 3 bases respectively, with 11 bases between them. The CDR3 runs 14 residues. The CDR3 DNA is TGTGCCAGCAGCGTCGGCGGGGGGGACTATGGCTACACCTTC. Amino acid sequence: CASSVGGGDYGYTF.

This sequence joins TRBV3-1 and TRBJ2-7; possibly TRBD1 for D (5 bases). The CDR3 length is 14 residues. The germline CDR1 and CDR2 sequences are LGHDT and YNNKEL (reference sequence). Trimming shortened V by 0 bases and J by 3 bases, and 9 bases separated the two germline ends. The CDR3 loop is CASSQDRQGYEQYF. CDR3 DNA sequence: TGTGCCAGCAGCCAAGATCGGCAGGGCTACGAGCAGTACTTC.

This clonotype was seen a handful of times. V and J are TRBV4-2 and TRBJ2-7; 10 nucleotides line up with TRBD1. V was clipped by 8 bases and J by 0 bases; unmatched bases: 7. This CDR3 has 15 amino acids. Germline V gene sequence: CDR1 LGHNA, CDR2 YNFKEQ. The CDR3, as DNA: TGTGCCAGCGCCACCGGGGACAGGGGCTCCTACGAGCAGTACTTC. Translating it yields CASATGDRGSYEQYF.

V gene TRBV20-1 combines with J gene TRBJ1-3; TRBD1 might be the D (6 bases). Trimming left V 6 bases short and J 0 bases short, with 15 bases between. This CDR3 region has 15 residues. The germline V gene has CDR1 DFQATT and CDR2 SNEGSKA (reference sequence). The CDR3 coding sequence is TGCAGTGCACTGGACAGACCCCTCTCTGGAAACACCATATATTTT. Amino acids: CSALDRPLSGNTIYF.

This chain joins TRBV27 and TRBJ2-5; tentatively, D is TRBD2 (5 bases). V lost 4 bases to trimming and J lost 2 bases, with 17 bases between them. Germline CDR1 MNHEY, CDR2 SMNVEV (reference sequence). The CDR3 runs to 16 residues. This CDR3 reads CASSSKDWNNQETQYF. The CDR3 DNA follows: TGTGCCAGCAGTTCAAAGGACTGGAATAATCAAGAGACCCAGTACTTC.

This clonotype was counted only a few times. The genes are TRBV25-1 and TRBJ1-2; perhaps TRBD1 as D (6 bases). The CDR3 has 15 amino acids. The germline gives CDR1 MGHDK, CDR2 SYGVNS. V shed 3 bases and J shed 2 bases, with 13 bases lying between them. In DNA form, the CDR3 reads TGTGCCAGCAGTGATTTAAGGGGGTCCAACTATGGCTACACCTTC. This gives the protein CASSDLRGSNYGYTF.

The chain uses TRBV28 and TRBJ2-5, with 7 bases fitting TRBD2. The J call may be wrong; the DNA end is better matched by TRBJ2-1. The CDR3 contains 13 residues. The germline gives CDR1 MDHEN, CDR2 SYDVKM. CDR3 region: CASRPSGQETQFF. In DNA, the CDR3 is TGTGCCAGCAGACCTAGCGGCCAAGAGACCCAGTTCTTC.

The table lists this clonotype with a few counts. This sequence joins TRBV7-2 and TRBJ2-3, with D uncertain. Germline V gene lookup returns CDR1 SGHTA and CDR2 FQGNSA. Trimming left V 2 bases short and J 2 bases short, with 20 bases between. CDR3 length equals 18 residues. The chain's CDR3 is CASSLRGETRRVTDTQYF. CDR3 bases: TGTGCCAGCAGCTTAAGAGGCGAAACCCGAAGGGTCACAGATACGCAGTATTTT.

This clonotype was counted at least ten times. This chain uses TRBV5-1 with TRBJ1-2; 8 bases map to TRBD1. With 0 bases clipped from V and 0 bases from J, the junction kept 10 bases outside the gene matches. CDR3 size: 18 residues. Germline V lookup: CDR1 SGHRS, CDR2 YFSETQ. The CDR3 reads CASSLDGGQESANYGYTF. CDR3 nucleotide sequence: TGCGCCAGCAGCTTGGATGGGGGACAGGAATCCGCTAACTATGGCTACACCTTC.

About this clonotype itself: A much larger clonotype is one base distant, so this may be a read error. The chain carries TRBV20-1 and TRBJ2-5; D possibly uses TRBD1 or TRBD2 (5 bases each). CDR1 is DFQATT, CDR2 SNEGSKA, per germline (reference sequence). The CDR3 contains 13 residues. CDR3 nucleotide sequence: TGCAGTGCCAGAGGGGCCGCCCAAGAGACCCAGTACTTC. It translates to CSARGAAQETQYF.

This clonotype was seen only a few times. The gene calls are TRBV3-1 and TRBJ2-1, with D perhaps assigned TRBD1 or TRBD2 (5 bases each). The germline V gene encodes CDR1 LGHDT and CDR2 YNNKEL (reference sequence). The CDR3 covers 14 residues. V lost 1 base to trimming and J lost 12 bases, with 16 bases between them. The CDR3 DNA sequence: TGTGCCAGCAGCCAAGGGGCCAGAGGGGTTCGGCAGTTCTTC. Its protein is CASSQGARGVRQFF.

The V and J genes are TRBV5-1 and TRBJ2-1; no definite D call. Trimming cost V 3 bases and J 10 bases, with 23 bases left between them. CDR1 and CDR2 from the germline V gene are SGHRS and YFSETQ. This CDR3 region has 16 residues. CDR3 amino acids: CASSSSTGPRNYEQFF. CDR3 in DNA: TGCGCCAGCAGCTCTTCGACCGGCCCCCGGAACTACGAGCAGTTCTTC. The full variable domain, completed using reference TRBV5-1 and TRBJ2-1, is KAGVTQTPRYLIKTRGQQVTLSCSPISGHRSVSWYQQTPGQGLQFLFEYFSETQRNKGNFPGRFSGRQFSNSRSEMNVSTLELGDSALYLCASSSSTGPRNYEQFFGPGTRLTVL.

V gene TRBV5-1 combines with J gene TRBJ2-7; perhaps TRBD2 as D (6 bases). CDR3 size: 14 residues. Germline lookup yields CDR1 SGHRS and CDR2 YFSETQ. The V and J ends lost 4 bases and 2 bases respectively, with 13 bases between them. The CDR3 loop is CASSAGPAAYEQYF. DNA of the CDR3: TGCGCCAGCAGCGCGGGACCCGCTGCCTACGAGCAGTACTTC.

A remark on this clonotype: This may be a read error, as it is one base from a much larger clone. The V call is TRBV7-8, the J call TRBJ2-3, with 7 bases that match TRBD2. The V gene's germline CDR1 is SGHVS and CDR2 FQNEAQ. This CDR3 has 18 amino acids. CDR3 coding DNA: TGTGCCAGCAGCTTAGCGGGAGGGACGAACCCTAGCACAGAAACGCAGTATTTT. Its protein is CASSLAGGTNPSTETQYF.

Notes on this clonotype: A single base separates this from a much larger clone, so it may be a read error. This chain joins TRBV6-2 or TRBV6-3 and TRBJ2-5, with D unclear. The CDR3 has 14 residues. Germline V gives CDR1 MNHEY, CDR2 SVGEGT. Trimming took off 2 bases at V and 4 bases at J, with 11 bases between the two ends. This chain's CDR3 is CASSYGSHRETQYF. CDR3 in DNA: TGTGCCAGCAGTTACGGCAGTCATCGAGAGACCCAGTACTTC.

This chain's CDR3 is CASSPRGAYNEQFF. Here the CDR3 DNA reads TGTGCCAGCAGCCCCCGGGGGGCCTACAATGAGCAGTTCTTC. J is TRBJ2-1 and V is TRBV7-9; TRBD2 matches at 7 bases. Germline V gene sequence: CDR1 SEHNR, CDR2 FQNEAQ (reference sequence). The V and J ends lost 5 bases and 2 bases, in that order; junction bases with no gene match: 3. The CDR3 has 14 amino acids.

The chain's CDR3 is CASIRGGNTDTQYF. In nucleotides, the CDR3 is TGTGCCAGCATCCGGGGCGGCAACACAGATACGCAGTATTTT. The chain employs TRBV28 and TRBJ2-3, with D perhaps given as TRBD1 or TRBD2 (5 bases each). The CDR3 loop spans 14 amino acids. V gave up 7 bases and J gave up 2 bases, with 13 bases separating them. Germline values: CDR1 MDHEN, CDR2 SYDVKM.

The chain employs TRBV25-1 and TRBJ1-6; D is unresolved. CDR1 and CDR2 (germline): MGHDK, SYGVNS. Trimming cost V 3 bases and J 13 bases, with 16 bases left between them. The CDR3 loop spans 14 amino acids. The CDR3, as DNA: TGTGCCAGCAGTGATAAGGCCCCAGATGATCCCCTCCACTTT. Amino acid sequence: CASSDKAPDDPLHF.

This clonotype has a handful of counts. The chain employs TRBV6-2 or TRBV6-3 and TRBJ1-2; 7 bases fit TRBD1. The CDR3 runs 14 residues. Trimming removed 6 bases from V and 4 bases from J; junction bases left unmatched: 8. The germline V gene encodes CDR1 MNHEY and CDR2 SVGEGT. CDR3 DNA sequence: TGTGCCAGCAGACGCACCGGGACAGTCTATGGCTACACCTTC. It specifies CASRRTGTVYGYTF.